The 28 T cell receptor beta chains below come from one sample, sequenced in a study of blood T cell repertoires in COVID-19. Generated by immunoSEQ multiplex PCR, the TCRdb table keeps only in-frame clones and is missing some. The sample holds over 150,000 clones, roughly 88% seen once. The specimen sequenced was peripheral blood. The receptors were gathered from a man between 60 and 75 years old with COVID-19, enrolled during active disease.

The rearrangement uses TRBV9 and TRBJ2-2; TRBD2 agrees at 7 bases. The CDR3 spans 17 residues. Germline V gene sequence: CDR1 SGDLS, CDR2 YYNGEE. The V and J ends lost 2 bases and 2 bases, in that order; junction bases with no gene match: 9. CDR3 region: CASSVTSGAPNTGELFF. The DNA for the CDR3 is TGTGCCAGCAGCGTGACAAGCGGGGCACCTAACACCGGGGAGCTGTTTTTT.

CDR3 amino acids: CASSVSQGNSPLHF. CDR3 bases: TGTGCCAGCAGCGTATCACAGGGGAATTCACCCCTCCACTTT. The chain joins TRBV9 to TRBJ1-6; TRBD1 matches 7 bases. Germline V CDR1 and CDR2: SGDLS, YYNGEE. The CDR3 has 14 amino acids. Germline trimming cut 1 base from V and 7 bases from J; bases unmatched to any gene: 2.

The chain is built from TRBV6-2 or TRBV6-3 and TRBJ2-7; 8 nucleotides match TRBD2. Germline CDR1 reads MNHEY; CDR2 reads SVGEGT. CDR3 size: 17 residues. V lost 4 bases, J lost 2 bases, and 13 bases stayed unmatched. The CDR3 region has the DNA TGTGCCAGCAGTTCCAGGACTAGCTCGATCTTAACCTACGAGCAGTACTTC. This codes for CASSSRTSSILTYEQYF.

The CDR3 loop reads CASSPSLDSVNSPLHF. The CDR3 DNA reads TGTGCCAGCTCACCATCCCTGGACAGCGTGAATTCACCCCTCCACTTT. The chain uses TRBV18 and TRBJ1-6, with D possibly TRBD1 on 6 matching bases. V was cut by 2 bases and J by 7 bases, with 15 bases left in between. CDR1 is KGHSH and CDR2 is LQKENI in the germline V gene. The CDR3 covers 16 residues.

This clone was found many times. V is TRBV11-2 and J is TRBJ2-7; no clear D. Between the trimmed V and J ends, which lost 7 bases and 1 base, there was a span of 17 bases. Germline CDR1 SGHAT, CDR2 FQNNGV. This CDR3 contains 15 residues. The CDR3 bases are TGTGCCAGCACGCCCCTTGCGTTAGCATCCTACGAGCAGTACTTC. Protein sequence: CASTPLALASYEQYF.

This rearrangement joins TRBV15 to TRBJ2-5, with D perhaps TRBD2 (7 bases). The length of the CDR3 is 17 residues. V dropped 2 bases and J dropped 2 bases, with 18 bases sitting between them. The germline V gene encodes CDR1 LNHNV and CDR2 YYDKDF (reference sequence). The CDR3 loop reads CATSRSRGGGGQETQYF. The CDR3 coding sequence is TGTGCCACCAGCAGAAGCCGAGGGGGAGGGGGGCAAGAGACCCAGTACTTC. The variable domain in full, with the rest retrieved from reference TRBV15 and TRBJ2-5, is DAMVIQNPRYQVTQFGKPVTLSCSQTLNHNVMYWYQQKSSQAPKLLFHYYDKDFNNEADTPDNFQSRRPNTSFCFLDIRSPGLGDTAMYLCATSRSRGGGGQETQYFGPGTRLLVL.

The chain couples TRBV4-2 to TRBJ2-5; D might be TRBD2 (6 bases). The CDR3 contains 14 residues. V lost 4 bases and J 2 bases, leaving 11 bases between the germline ends. In germline, CDR1 is LGHNA, CDR2 YNFKEQ. The CDR3 loop is CASSLTGTQETQYF. In DNA, the CDR3 is TGTGCCAGCAGCCTCACCGGGACTCAAGAGACCCAGTACTTC.

A few counts support this clone. The V gene is TRBV12-5, the J gene TRBJ1-1; D is unresolved. This CDR3 spans 17 amino acids. With 5 bases removed from V and 0 bases from J, the gap between germline ends came to 19 bases. Germline CDR1 reads LGHNT; CDR2 reads FRNRAP. This CDR3 reads CASGPNSGSVVNTEAFF. The CDR3 bases are TGTGCTAGTGGTCCGAATTCAGGTTCGGTGGTGAACACTGAAGCTTTCTTT.

Points on this clone: Its ends do not fully match the called genes, so a read error is possible. The CDR3 nucleotides are TGTACCAGCAGCTCCAGGGCGGTGTACGAGCAGTACTTC. It yields the protein CTSSSRAVYEQYF. The chain links TRBV13 to TRBJ2-7; D is perhaps TRBD1 (5 bases). Germline CDR1 PRHDT, CDR2 FYEKMQ (reference sequence). The CDR3 runs 13 residues.

J is TRBJ2-1 and V is TRBV7-9, with 7 bases fitting TRBD1. This CDR3 is built from 13 residues. V was clipped by 5 bases and J by 6 bases; unmatched bases: 4. CDR1 SEHNR and CDR2 FQNEAQ come from the germline V gene (reference sequence). The DNA for the CDR3 is TGTGCCAGCAGCCTGACAGGGCCCAATGAGCAGTTCTTC. Protein sequence: CASSLTGPNEQFF.

V usage is TRBV18 and J usage is TRBJ1-3; D is unclear. This CDR3 has 14 residues. The ends were cut back, 5 bases at V and 0 bases at J, with 8 bases in the middle. The germline V gene encodes CDR1 KGHSH and CDR2 LQKENI. CDR3 bases: TGTGCCAGCTCAATCCGGAGCTCTGGAAACACCATATATTTT. Translating it yields CASSIRSSGNTIYF.

This chain joins TRBV27 and TRBJ2-5, with 8 bases lining up with TRBD2. V was clipped by 6 bases and J by 5 bases; unmatched bases: 8. CDR1 MNHEY and CDR2 SMNVEV come from the germline V gene (reference sequence). CDR3 length equals 14 residues. CDR3 DNA: TGTGCCAGCAGCGGACTAGCCGTTGGGGAGACCCAGTACTTC. This sequence encodes CASSGLAVGETQYF.

CDR3 sequence reads: CASSKEVGVSGQHFFNYGYTF. The CDR3 DNA is TGTGCCAGCAGCAAAGAAGTTGGGGTGTCGGGACAGCACTTTTTTAACTATGGCTACACCTTC. The V and J genes are TRBV21-1 and TRBJ1-2; no check of the table's D call, TRBD1, against the DNA was made. TRBV21-1 constitutes a pseudogene. CDR3 length equals 21 residues.

The CDR3 nucleotides read TGTGCCAGCAGCTTGGACAGTGGGGAGACCCAGTACTTC. Translating it yields CASSLDSGETQYF. The chain couples TRBV7-8 to TRBJ2-5; D possibly corresponds to TRBD1 (6 bases). Between the trimmed V and J ends, which lost 3 bases and 5 bases, there was a span of 10 bases. Germline V gene lookup returns CDR1 SGHVS and CDR2 FQNEAQ. The CDR3 totals 13 residues.

The genes are TRBV7-2 and TRBJ1-4; 10 positions agree with TRBD1. Germline-derived CDR1 and CDR2 are SGHTA and FQGNSA. This CDR3 comprises 18 residues. The V and J ends lost 3 bases and 8 bases, in that order; junction bases with no gene match: 15. The CDR3 sequence: CASSFPGTGAPTIEKLFF. The CDR3 DNA follows: TGTGCCAGCAGCTTCCCCGGGACAGGGGCCCCCACTATAGAAAAACTGTTTTTT.

The rearrangement joins TRBV5-4 to TRBJ1-1; TRBD1 matches 8 bases. Germline V CDR1 and CDR2: SGHNT, YYREEE (reference sequence). The CDR3 runs to 14 residues. Losses at the gene ends were 5 bases for V and 1 base for J; bases not matched to a gene: 4. This CDR3 reads CASSTGTGNTEAFF. The DNA of the CDR3 is TGTGCCAGCAGTACCGGGACAGGGAACACTGAAGCTTTCTTT.

This chain uses TRBV10-2 with TRBJ1-3, with D perhaps TRBD1 (6 bases). Germline CDR1 reads WSHSY; CDR2 reads SAAADI. This CDR3 spans 15 amino acids. The ends were cut back, 8 bases at V and 1 base at J, with 15 bases in the middle. CDR3 sequence: CASGQSGVSGNTIYF. The CDR3 nucleotides read TGCGCCAGCGGACAGTCTGGTGTATCTGGAAACACCATATATTTT.

This chain connects TRBV5-1 to TRBJ2-2; D gene ambiguous. Trimming removed 7 bases from V and 4 bases from J, with 14 bases in between. The length of the CDR3 is 14 residues. Looked up from germline, CDR1 is SGHRS and CDR2 is YFSETQ. The CDR3 nucleotides are TGCGCCAGCGCCACTTTGGTCGGCACCGGGGAGCTGTTTTTT. Its translation: CASATLVGTGELFF. Full variable domain (outside the CDR3, taken from reference TRBV5-1 and TRBJ2-2): KAGVTQTPRYLIKTRGQQVTLSCSPISGHRSVSWYQQTPGQGLQFLFEYFSETQRNKGNFPGRFSGRQFSNSRSEMNVSTLELGDSALYLCASATLVGTGELFFGEGSRLTVL.

This clone appeared a few times. This chain joins TRBV12-3 or TRBV12-4 and TRBJ2-7; TRBD2 might be the D (7 bases). Trimming removed 3 bases from V and 3 bases from J, with 9 bases in between. The CDR3 is 13 residues long. DNA of the CDR3: TGTGCCAGCAGTTTCGGGGGGCACTACGAGCAGTACTTC. Its protein is CASSFGGHYEQYF.

The V gene is TRBV9, the J gene TRBJ2-1; 9 nucleotides line up with TRBD2. The CDR3 is made up of 18 amino acids. V dropped 3 bases and J dropped 1; count of bases not matched to a gene: 11. CDR1 SGDLS and CDR2 YYNGEE come from the germline V gene. The CDR3 is CASSATLTSGKSYNEQFF. CDR3 bases: TGTGCCAGCAGCGCAACATTGACTAGCGGCAAGTCCTACAATGAGCAGTTCTTC.

V usage is TRBV7-2 and J usage is TRBJ2-2; 7 bases are a match to TRBD2. Germline values: CDR1 SGHTA, CDR2 FQGNSA. There are 16 residues in the CDR3. The ends lost 1 base at V and 2 bases at J; junction bases unmatched: 4. CDR3 in DNA: TGTGCCAGCAGCTTAGTTCTAGCGGCTAACACCGGGGAGCTGTTTTTT. Its translation is CASSLVLAANTGELFF.

The chain has TRBV28 and TRBJ1-1; D is perhaps TRBD1 (6 bases). CDR1 is MDHEN, CDR2 SYDVKM, per germline. Trimming removed 6 bases at V and 0 bases at J, with 14 bases between. The CDR3 extends over 15 amino acids. CDR3 sequence reads: CASSNRGAMNTEAFF. The CDR3 DNA is TGTGCCAGCAGCAACCGGGGGGCTATGAACACTGAAGCTTTCTTT. The full variable domain, completed using reference TRBV28 and TRBJ1-1, is DVKVTQSSRYLVKRTGEKVFLECVQDMDHENMFWYRQDPGLGLRLIYFSYDVKMKEKGDIPEGYSVSREKKERFSLILESASTNQTSMYLCASSNRGAMNTEAFFGQGTRLTVV.

This clone appeared a single time. The V call is TRBV7-2, the J call TRBJ1-1, with D possibly matching TRBD1 (6 bases). V lost 5 bases and J 3 bases, leaving 16 bases between the germline ends. The CDR3 consists of 15 residues. Germline-derived CDR1 and CDR2 are SGHTA and FQGNSA. Written as DNA, the CDR3 is TGTGCCAGCAGCGGAGCAGGGGCGGGCGACACTGAAGCTTTCTTT. This translates into CASSGAGAGDTEAFF.

This chain joins TRBV7-2 and TRBJ1-2; TRBD1 aligns across 9 bases. CDR1 is SGHTA, CDR2 FQGNSA, per germline. V lost 1 base, J lost 4 bases, and 7 bases stayed unmatched. This CDR3 region has 16 residues. CDR3 in amino acids: CASSLERSDRGYGYTF. CDR3 bases: TGTGCCAGCAGCTTAGAAAGATCGGACAGGGGCTATGGCTACACCTTC.

The gene calls are TRBV10-3 and TRBJ2-7, with 11 bases lining up with TRBD1. V shed 5 bases and J 2 bases; nucleotides not matched to a gene: 2. This CDR3 is built from 14 residues. Germline CDR1 ENHRY, CDR2 SYGVKD. CDR3 amino acids: CAISPGQGAYEQYF. The CDR3 nucleotides are TGTGCCATCAGTCCGGGACAGGGGGCCTACGAGCAGTACTTC.

The sample holds a few counts of this clone. The chain recombines TRBV7-9 with TRBJ1-1, with no clear D. Germline assignment: CDR1 SEHNR and CDR2 FQNEAQ (reference sequence). This CDR3 is 16 amino acids long. Trimming took 1 base from V and 8 from J, leaving 20 bases between them. DNA of the CDR3: TGTGCCAGCAGCTTAGTGCCCGCCTCCTCTCGGCGGGAAGCTTTCTTT. Its protein product is CASSLVPASSRREAFF.

The genes are TRBV2 and TRBJ2-1, with 8 bases fitting TRBD2. This CDR3 contains 14 residues. V shed 10 bases and J 2 bases; nucleotides not matched to a gene: 7. Per germline, CDR1 SNHLY and CDR2 FYNNEI. In DNA, the CDR3 is TGTGCCACCATGAAGCGGGGGACCTACAATGAGCAGTTCTTC. Amino acid sequence: CATMKRGTYNEQFF.

On this clone itself: This sample includes further DNA sequences coding for the same CDR3. This chain uses TRBV6-2 or TRBV6-3 with TRBJ2-3; tentative D call: TRBD2 (6 bases). This CDR3 contains 14 residues. Trimming took off 5 bases at V and 3 bases at J, with 12 bases between the two ends. Germline assignment: CDR1 MNHEY and CDR2 SVGEGT. CDR3 protein: CASSLALRTDTQYF. The CDR3 DNA reads as TGTGCCAGCAGTCTAGCGCTAAGGACAGATACGCAGTATTTT.